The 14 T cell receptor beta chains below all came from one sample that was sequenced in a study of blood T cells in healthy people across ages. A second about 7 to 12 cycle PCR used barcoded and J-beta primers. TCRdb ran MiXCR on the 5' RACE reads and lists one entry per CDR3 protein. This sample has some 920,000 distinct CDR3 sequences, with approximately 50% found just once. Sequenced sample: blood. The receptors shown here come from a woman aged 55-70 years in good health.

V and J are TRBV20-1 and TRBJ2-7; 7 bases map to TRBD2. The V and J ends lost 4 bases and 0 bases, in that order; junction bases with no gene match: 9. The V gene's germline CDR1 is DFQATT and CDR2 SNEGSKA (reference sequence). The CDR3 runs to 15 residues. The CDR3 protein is CSAIAGEGISYEQYF. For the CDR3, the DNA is TGCAGTGCTATCGCCGGGGAGGGGATCTCCTACGAGCAGTACTTC.

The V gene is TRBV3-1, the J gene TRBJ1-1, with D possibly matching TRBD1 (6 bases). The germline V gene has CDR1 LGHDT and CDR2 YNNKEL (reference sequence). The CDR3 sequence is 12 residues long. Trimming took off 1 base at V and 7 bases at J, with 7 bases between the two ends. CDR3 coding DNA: TGTGCCAGCAGCCAAGTGACAGGTGAAGCTTTCTTT. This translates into CASSQVTGEAFF.

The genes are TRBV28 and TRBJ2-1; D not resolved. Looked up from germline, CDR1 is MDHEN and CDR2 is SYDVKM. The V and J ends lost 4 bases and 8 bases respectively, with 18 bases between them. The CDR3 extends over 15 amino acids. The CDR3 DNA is TGTGCCAGCAGTTCCCCGAGCGTCCTAAGCCATGAGCAGTTCTTC. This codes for CASSSPSVLSHEQFF.

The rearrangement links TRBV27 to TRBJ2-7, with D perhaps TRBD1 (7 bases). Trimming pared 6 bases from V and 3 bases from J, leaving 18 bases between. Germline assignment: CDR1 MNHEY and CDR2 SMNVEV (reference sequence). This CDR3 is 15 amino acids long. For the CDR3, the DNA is TGTGCCAGCAGACAGACAGGGTCGGGGGTCTACGAGCAGTACTTC. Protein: CASRQTGSGVYEQYF.

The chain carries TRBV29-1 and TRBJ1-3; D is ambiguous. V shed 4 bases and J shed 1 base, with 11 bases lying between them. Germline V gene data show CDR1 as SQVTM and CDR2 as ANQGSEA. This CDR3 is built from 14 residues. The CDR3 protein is CSVGWAGSGNTIYF. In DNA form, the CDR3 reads TGCAGCGTTGGGTGGGCTGGTTCTGGAAACACCATATATTTT.

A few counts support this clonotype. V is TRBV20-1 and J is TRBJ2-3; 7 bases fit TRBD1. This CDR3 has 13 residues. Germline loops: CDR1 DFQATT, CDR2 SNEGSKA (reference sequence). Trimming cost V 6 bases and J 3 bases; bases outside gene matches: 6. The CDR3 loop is CSAPQGITDTQYF. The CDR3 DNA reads TGCAGTGCCCCACAGGGGATTACAGATACGCAGTATTTT.

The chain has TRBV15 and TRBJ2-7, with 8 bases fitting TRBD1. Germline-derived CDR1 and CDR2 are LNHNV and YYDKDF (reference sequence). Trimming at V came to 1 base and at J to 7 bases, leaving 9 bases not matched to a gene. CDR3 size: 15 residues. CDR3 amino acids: CATSRGSDRAREQYF. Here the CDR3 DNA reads TGTGCCACCAGCAGAGGATCGGACAGGGCGCGAGAGCAGTACTTC.

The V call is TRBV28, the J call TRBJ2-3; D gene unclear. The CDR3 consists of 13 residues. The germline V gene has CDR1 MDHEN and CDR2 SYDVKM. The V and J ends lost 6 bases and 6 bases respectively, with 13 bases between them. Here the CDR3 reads CASRTTRRDTQYF. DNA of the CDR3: TGTGCCAGCAGGACCACCCGTCGGGATACGCAGTATTTT.

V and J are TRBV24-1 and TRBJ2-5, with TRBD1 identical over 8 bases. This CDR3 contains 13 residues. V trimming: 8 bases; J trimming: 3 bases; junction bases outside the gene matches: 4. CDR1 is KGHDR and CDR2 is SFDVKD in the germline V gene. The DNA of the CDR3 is TGTGCCACCACTGAGACAGGGGAAGAGACCCAGTACTTC. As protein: CATTETGEETQYF.

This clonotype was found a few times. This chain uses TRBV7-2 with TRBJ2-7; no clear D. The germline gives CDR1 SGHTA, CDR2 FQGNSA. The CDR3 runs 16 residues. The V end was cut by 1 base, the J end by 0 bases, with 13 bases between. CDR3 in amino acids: CASSLVPGLNSYEQYF. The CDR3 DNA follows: TGTGCCAGCAGCTTAGTTCCTGGGCTTAACTCCTACGAGCAGTACTTC.

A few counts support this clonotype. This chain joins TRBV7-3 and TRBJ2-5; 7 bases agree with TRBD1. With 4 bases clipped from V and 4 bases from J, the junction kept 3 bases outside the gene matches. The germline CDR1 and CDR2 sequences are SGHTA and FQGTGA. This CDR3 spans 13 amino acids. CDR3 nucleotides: TGTGCCAGCAGCTCAGGGACAGCAGAGACCCAGTACTTC. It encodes CASSSGTAETQYF.

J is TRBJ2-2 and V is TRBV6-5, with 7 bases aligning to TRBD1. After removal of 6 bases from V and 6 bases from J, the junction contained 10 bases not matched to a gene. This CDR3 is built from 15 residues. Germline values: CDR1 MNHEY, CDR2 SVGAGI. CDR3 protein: CASREIDRVPGELFF. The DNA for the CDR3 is TGTGCCAGCAGAGAAATAGACAGGGTGCCCGGGGAGCTGTTTTTT.

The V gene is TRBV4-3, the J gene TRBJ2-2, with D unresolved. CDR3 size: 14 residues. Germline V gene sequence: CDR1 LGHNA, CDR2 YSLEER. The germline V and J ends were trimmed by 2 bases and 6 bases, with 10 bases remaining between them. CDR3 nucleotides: TGCGCCAGCAGCCAAACCGATTTAGCCGGGGAGCTGTTTTTT. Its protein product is CASSQTDLAGELFF.

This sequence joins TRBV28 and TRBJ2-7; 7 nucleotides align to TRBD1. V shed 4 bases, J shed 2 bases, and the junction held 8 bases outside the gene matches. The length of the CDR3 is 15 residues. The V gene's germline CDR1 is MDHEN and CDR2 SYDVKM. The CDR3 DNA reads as TGTGCCAGCAGTTCCACCGGGACAGCGGCCTACGAGCAGTACTTC. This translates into CASSSTGTAAYEQYF.